The entry below gives a single T cell receptor (beta chain) sequence along with its context. Its antigen is still unknown. A junction boundary mismatches the germline segment, possibly from a read error. PCR primers comprised 60 Vbeta and 13 Jbeta primers. Sequenced by immunoSEQ multiplex PCR; TCRdb stores in-frame clones only, minus some. The data contain fewer than 250,000 clones, just under 75% of them singletons. The data are from a study of cytomegalovirus exposure and HLA in healthy donors. Points from the study as a whole: The Asian-associated ancestry cluster reportedly had fewer N-insertions than the approximately 610-donor mean in a later analysis. Researchers catalogued some 160 TCR beta chains as cytomegalovirus-associated. V segments that were indistinguishable, TRBV6-2 and TRBV6-3 among them, were omitted from analysis. In vitro confirmation showed a few CMV-associated chains to be CMV antigen specific.

CDR1 SSHAT and CDR2 FNYEAQ come from the germline V gene (reference sequence). The CDR3 has 15 residues. The V call is TRBV7-7, the J call TRBJ2-5; a weak D match, TRBD2 (5 bases). Source material: PBMCs. The receptor's source is a man aged 25-45 years in good health and CMV-seropositive. CDR3 region: CASSPLTTPGETQYF. CDR3 DNA sequence: TGTGCTAGCAGCCCCCTGACTACCCCGGGGGAGACCCAGTACTTC.